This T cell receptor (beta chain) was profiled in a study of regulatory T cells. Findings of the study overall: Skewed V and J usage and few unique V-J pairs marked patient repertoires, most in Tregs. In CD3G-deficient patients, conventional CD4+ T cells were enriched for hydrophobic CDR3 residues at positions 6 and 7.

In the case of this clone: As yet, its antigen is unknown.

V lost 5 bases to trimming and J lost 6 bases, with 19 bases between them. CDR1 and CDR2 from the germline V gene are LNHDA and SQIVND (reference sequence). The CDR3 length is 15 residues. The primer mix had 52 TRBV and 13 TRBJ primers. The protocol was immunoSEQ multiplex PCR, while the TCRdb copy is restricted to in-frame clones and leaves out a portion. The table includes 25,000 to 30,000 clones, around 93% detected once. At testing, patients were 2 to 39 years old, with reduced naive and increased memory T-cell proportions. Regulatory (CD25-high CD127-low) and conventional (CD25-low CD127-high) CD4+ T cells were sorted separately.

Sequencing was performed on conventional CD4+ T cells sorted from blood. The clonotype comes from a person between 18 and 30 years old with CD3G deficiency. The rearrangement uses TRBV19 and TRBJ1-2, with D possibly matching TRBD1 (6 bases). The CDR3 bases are TGTGCCAGTAGTTCCACCCTCGGGACACACGATGGCTACACCTTC. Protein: CASSSTLGTHDGYTF. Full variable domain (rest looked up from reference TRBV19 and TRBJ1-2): DGGITQSPKYLFRKEGQNVTLSCEQNLNHDAMYWYRQDPGQGLRLIYYSQIVNDFQKGDIAEGYSVSREKKESFPLTVTSAQKNPTAFYLCASSSTLGTHDGYTFGSGTRLTVV.